This T cell receptor (beta chain) was identified during a study of T-cell reconstitution after alpha-beta-depleted transplantation in children. TCRbeta library construction was performed incorporating unique molecular identifiers. TCRdb re-derived calls from the PCR reads in MiXCR, one entry per CDR3 protein. The repertoire holds around 370,000 distinct CDR3 sequences, with approximately 10% as singletons. This clonotype has more than one count but fewer than ten. The TCR comes from a human donor who donated a stem cell graft to a child with acute lymphoblastic leukemia. Sequenced here: PBMCs from the stem cell graft donor, sampled from the stem cell graft.

CDR3 region: CASSSRESSYNEQFF. CDR3 DNA sequence: TGCGCCAGCAGCTCCCGGGAGAGCTCCTACAATGAGCAGTTCTTC. J is TRBJ2-1 and V is TRBV5-1, with D possibly being TRBD2 (6 bases). The CDR3 consists of 15 residues. Per germline, CDR1 SGHRS and CDR2 YFSETQ. V was pared by 3 bases and J by 0 bases, with 10 bases between.